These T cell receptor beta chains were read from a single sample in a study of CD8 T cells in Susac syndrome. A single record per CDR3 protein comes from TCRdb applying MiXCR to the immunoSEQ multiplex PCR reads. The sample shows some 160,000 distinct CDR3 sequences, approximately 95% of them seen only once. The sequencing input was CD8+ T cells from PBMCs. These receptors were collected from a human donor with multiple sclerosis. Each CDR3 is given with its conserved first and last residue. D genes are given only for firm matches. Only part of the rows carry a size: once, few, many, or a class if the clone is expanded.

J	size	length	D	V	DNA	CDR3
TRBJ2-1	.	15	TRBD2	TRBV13	TGTGCCAGCAGCCTACTAGCGGGGTTGATCAATGAGCAGTTCTTC	CASSLLAGLINEQFF
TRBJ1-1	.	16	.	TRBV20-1	TGCAGTGCTAGAGATTGGGCAGGGAGTTTGGACACTGAAGCTTTCTTT	CSARDWAGSLDTEAFF
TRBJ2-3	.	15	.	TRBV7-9	TGTGCCAGCAGCTCCTCGGGAGACGGCACAGATACGCAGTATTTT	CASSSSGDGTDTQYF
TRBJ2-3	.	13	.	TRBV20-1	TGCAGTGCTAGTATCGCCTTCACAGATACGCAGTATTTT	CSASIAFTDTQYF
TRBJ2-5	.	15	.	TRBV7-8	TGTGCCAGCAGCTTAGTCCAGTTGCCCCAAGAGACCCAGTACTTC	CASSLVQLPQETQYF
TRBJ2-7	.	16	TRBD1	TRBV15	TGTGCCACCAGCAGAGAATCGGGACAGACAGCCTACGAGCAGTACTTC	CATSRESGQTAYEQYF
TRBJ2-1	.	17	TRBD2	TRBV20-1	TGCAGTGCTAGACTGGGACTAGCGGGAGCCTGGGACAATGAGCAGTTCTTC	CSARLGLAGAWDNEQFF
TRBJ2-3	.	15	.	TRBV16	TGTGCCAGCAGCCAATATGTGGGGGCTACAGATACGCAGTATTTT	CASSQYVGATDTQYF
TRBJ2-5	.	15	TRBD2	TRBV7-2	TGTGCCAGCAGCCGCCTAGCGGGGGGACAAGAGACCCAGTACTTC	CASSRLAGGQETQYF
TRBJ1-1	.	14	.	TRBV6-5	TGTGCCAGCACCCCGGGCCGCCTAGGGACTGAAGCTTTCTTT	CASTPGRLGTEAFF
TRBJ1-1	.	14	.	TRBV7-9	TGTGCCAGCACTCCCGGGCCCCTGGAGACTGAAGCTTTCTTT	CASTPGPLETEAFF
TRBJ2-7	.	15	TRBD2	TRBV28	TGTGCCAGCAGGGGGAATAGCGGGAGGGCCTACGAGCAGTACTTC	CASRGNSGRAYEQYF
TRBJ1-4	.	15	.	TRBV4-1	TGCGCCAGCAGCCAAGATGTCGGGCTCGGGGGAAAACTGTTTTTT	CASSQDVGLGGKLFF
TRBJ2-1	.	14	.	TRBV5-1	TGCGCCAGCAGCTTGCGGTCGTTGGGTACAGAGCAGTTCTTC	CASSLRSLGTEQFF
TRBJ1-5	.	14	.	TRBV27	TGTGCCAGCAGTTTATCGTCCTCTATAAGGCCCCAGCATTTT	CASSLSSSIRPQHF
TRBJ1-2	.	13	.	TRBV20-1	TGCAGTGCTAGAGACTCAGCTAACTATGGCTACACCTTC	CSARDSANYGYTF
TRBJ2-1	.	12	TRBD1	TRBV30	TGTGCCTGGAGCGAGGGGGCCAATGAGCAGTTCTTC	CAWSEGANEQFF
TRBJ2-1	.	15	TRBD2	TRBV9	TGTGCCAGCGGGACTAGCGCTCACTCCTACAATGAGCAGTTCTTC	CASGTSAHSYNEQFF
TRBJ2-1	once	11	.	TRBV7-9	TGTGCCAGCCTAGTTAACGATGAGCAGTTCTTC	CASLVNDEQFF
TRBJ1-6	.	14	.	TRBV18	TGTGCCAGCTCACCTCCAGGGATGAATTCACCCCTCCACTTT	CASSPPGMNSPLHF
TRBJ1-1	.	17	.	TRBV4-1	TGCGCCAGCAGCTACCGCGGGTTTCAGGGTAAGAACACTGAAGCTTTCTTT	CASSYRGFQGKNTEAFF
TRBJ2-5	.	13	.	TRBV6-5	TGTGCCAGCAGTTACGATGAGCGGGAGACCCAGTACTTC	CASSYDERETQYF
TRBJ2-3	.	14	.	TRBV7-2	TGTGCCAGCAGCTCTGCCTACCGCACAGATACGCAGTATTTT	CASSSAYRTDTQYF
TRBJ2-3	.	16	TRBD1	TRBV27	TGTGCCAGCAGTTTATCCCCAGGGGGTCGGGCAGATACGCAGTATTTT	CASSLSPGGRADTQYF
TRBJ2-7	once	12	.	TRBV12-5	TGTGCTAGTGGAACTGGGGCGAGAGAGCAGTACTTC	CASGTGAREQYF
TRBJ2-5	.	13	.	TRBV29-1	TGCAGCGTTGAGAGTTGGCAGGGGGAGACCCAGTACTTC	CSVESWQGETQYF
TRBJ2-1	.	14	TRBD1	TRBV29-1	TGCAGCGTACCGGGACAGGGGTTGTTTAATGAGCAGTTCTTC	CSVPGQGLFNEQFF
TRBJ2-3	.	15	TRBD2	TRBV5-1	TGCGCCAGCAGCGGGCGGACTAGCGGATCGGATACGCAGTATTTT	CASSGRTSGSDTQYF
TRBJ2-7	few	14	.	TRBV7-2	TGTGCCAGCAGCTTAGTTGGGTTTACCTATGAGCAGTACTTC	CASSLVGFTYEQYF
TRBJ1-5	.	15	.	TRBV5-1	TGCGCCAGCAGCTTGACTTGGGGAGTTGATCAGCCCCAGCATTTT	CASSLTWGVDQPQHF
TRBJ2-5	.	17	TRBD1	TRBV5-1	TGCGCCAGCAGCCATGGACAGGGGAAAGACCTACAAGAGACCCAGTACTTC	CASSHGQGKDLQETQYF
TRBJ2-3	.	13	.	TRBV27	TGTGCCAGCAGTTCAAGGGCCCAAGATACGCAGTATTTT	CASSSRAQDTQYF
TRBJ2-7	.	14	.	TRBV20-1	TGCAGTGCCACCCAGGGGGGGACGGCTTACGAGCAGTACTTC	CSATQGGTAYEQYF
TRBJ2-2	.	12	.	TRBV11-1	TGTGCCAGCAGCCAGGGGTCCGGGGAGCTGTTTTTT	CASSQGSGELFF
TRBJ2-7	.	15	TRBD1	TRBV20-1	TGCAGTGCAGCGAATTGGCAGGGGGCTCGGTACGAGCAGTACTTC	CSAANWQGARYEQYF
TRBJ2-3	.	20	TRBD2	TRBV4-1	TGCGCCAGCAGCCCCCCGTATCGACTAGCGGGAGGGCCGGGGACAGATACGCAGTATTTT	CASSPPYRLAGGPGTDTQYF
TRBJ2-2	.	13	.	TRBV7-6	TGTGCCAGCAGCAGGACGGGAACCGGGGAGCTGTTTTTT	CASSRTGTGELFF
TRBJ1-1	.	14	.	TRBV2	TGTGCCAGCAGCCCGGGACGACTGAACACTGAAGCTTTCTTT	CASSPGRLNTEAFF
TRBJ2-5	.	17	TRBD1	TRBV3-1	TGTGCCAGCAGCCAAGCCGGGACAGGGGGCGAGTGGGAGACCCAGTACTTC	CASSQAGTGGEWETQYF
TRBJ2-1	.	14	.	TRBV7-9	TGTGCCAGCAGCCATGGGGACACCTACAATGAGCAGTTCTTC	CASSHGDTYNEQFF
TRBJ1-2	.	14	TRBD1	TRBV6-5	TGTGCCAGCAGTCCGAGGACAGGGGCAATTGGCTACACCTTC	CASSPRTGAIGYTF
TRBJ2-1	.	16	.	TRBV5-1	TGCGCCAGCAGCTTAATAGGGCAGGCCTCCTACAATGAGCAGTTCTTC	CASSLIGQASYNEQFF
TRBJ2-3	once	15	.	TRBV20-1	TGCAGTGCTAGAGAAGCCGGCGGGGATGCAGATACGCAGTATTTT	CSAREAGGDADTQYF
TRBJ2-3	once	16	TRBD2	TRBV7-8	TGTGCCAGCAGCTCCCTAGAGGGAGCGGGACCAGATACGCAGTATTTT	CASSSLEGAGPDTQYF
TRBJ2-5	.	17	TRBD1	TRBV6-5	TGTGCCAGCAGTTACGCTGCGGGGGACAGGGGGCAAGAGACCCAGTACTTC	CASSYAAGDRGQETQYF
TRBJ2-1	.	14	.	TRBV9	TGTGCCAGCAGCGTAGCCGGCAGGGCGACTGAGCAGTTCTTC	CASSVAGRATEQFF
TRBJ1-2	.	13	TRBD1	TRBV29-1	TGCAGCGGTACCTCCGGGACAGGCTATGGCTACACCTTC	CSGTSGTGYGYTF
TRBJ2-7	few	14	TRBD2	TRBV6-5	TGTGCCAGCAGTGCAGCGGGAAGCTCCTACGAGCAGTACTTC	CASSAAGSSYEQYF
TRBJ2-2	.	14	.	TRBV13	TGTGCCAGCAGCTCAGACAGGAACACCGGGGAGCTGTTTTTT	CASSSDRNTGELFF
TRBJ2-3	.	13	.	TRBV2	TGTGCCAGCAGTGAACGGTCGTCAGATACGCAGTATTTT	CASSERSSDTQYF
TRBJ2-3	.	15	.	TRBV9	TGTGCCAGCAGCGTAGAAGGCAGAGTCACAGATACGCAGTATTTT	CASSVEGRVTDTQYF
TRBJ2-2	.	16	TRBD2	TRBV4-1	TGCGCCAGCAGCCAATTTCGGGGGGCGAACACCGGGGAGCTGTTTTTT	CASSQFRGANTGELFF
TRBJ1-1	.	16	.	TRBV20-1	TGCAGTGCTAGAGATGTTTGGGAGGCCCCGAACACTGAAGCTTTCTTT	CSARDVWEAPNTEAFF
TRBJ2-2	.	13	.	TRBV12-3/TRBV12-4	TGTGCCAGCAGTTTACTCTTCGGCGGGGAGCTGTTTTTT	CASSLLFGGELFF
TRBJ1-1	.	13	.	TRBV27	TGTGCCAGCAGTTTTTCGATGAACACTGAAGCTTTCTTT	CASSFSMNTEAFF
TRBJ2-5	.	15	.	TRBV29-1	TGCAGCGTTGAACTTAGGGCCAGCCACCAAGAGACCCAGTACTTC	CSVELRASHQETQYF
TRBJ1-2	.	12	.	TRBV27	TGTGCCAGCAGCAAATCTGGCTATGGCTACACCTTC	CASSKSGYGYTF